The T cell receptor (beta chain) under discussion was sequenced for a study of OX40 agonist ivuxolimab in advanced cancers. Regarding the study in general: The costimulatory receptor OX40 (CD134) was targeted by ivuxolimab, a fully human IgG2 agonistic monoclonal antibody. Intravenous ivuxolimab was administered to patients every 2 weeks at six dose levels: 0.01, 0.1, 0.3, 1.5, 3 and 10 mg/kg. Among the 52 dose-escalation patients, about 19 had hepatocellular carcinoma, about 15 melanoma, 9 renal cell carcinoma and 9 head and neck cancer. In the dose-escalation cohort, 70% to 90% of patients were male, and the mean age was roughly 56 years with a range of about 20 to 80. Patients were allowed to have had prior anti-PD-1, anti-PD-L1 or anti-CTLA-4 therapy, and approximately 40% of the dose-escalation patients had previously received checkpoint inhibitors. Partial responses occurred in three dose-escalation patients, of whom one had hepatocellular carcinoma and two had cutaneous melanoma. The purpose of peripheral TCRbeta sequencing was to test whether ivuxolimab changed TCR sequence diversity and led to clonal T-cell expansion. The monotherapy dose-escalation portion (N of about 49 patients) of the phase I ivuxolimab trial is reported in the paper. On the study overall, not on this receptor specifically: At doses of 0.1 to 3.0 mg/kg, clonal expansion of both CD4+ and CD8+ blood T cells was observed from baseline to week 6. Low levels of normalized T-cell clonal expansion were also seen in some patients who did not respond. Partial responders in the 0.1-3.0 mg/kg groups had among the lowest normalized peripheral clonal expansion, especially among CD8+ T cells. After ivuxolimab, more expanded clones were found on average in CD8+ T cells than in CD4+ T cells. The antigen specificity of the peripheral T cells that underwent clonal expansion was not determined.

As regards this clone: Its target antigen remains unknown. Base-call qualities are not available, and no considerably larger clone is one nucleotide away.

Genomic DNA was extracted from sorted cells for sequencing of the TCRbeta CDR3 region. The immunoSEQ Assay was used to sequence the TCRbeta CDR3 regions. The table comes from immuneACCESS by way of TCRdb, which keeps in-frame sequences with V and J called. Part of the clones is missing from these tables; in studies checked, under half for an unresolved V gene and the rest for unknown reasons. The sample profile shows over 20,000 clones; approximately 84% of them were found once. The leading ten clones occupy over 25% of the sample. Patients with a history of autoimmune disease or receiving systemic immunosuppression were excluded from the trial. In every dose cohort, peripheral blood was drawn for TCR sequencing at baseline, cycle 4 day 1, and cycle 7 day 1. The samples were drawn from a first-in-human, open-label, multicenter phase I dose-escalation trial of ivuxolimab. Adults with locally advanced or metastatic head and neck squamous cell, hepatocellular, melanoma or renal cell carcinoma were enrolled in the trial. Before TCR sequencing, CD4+ T cells and CD8+ T cells from peripheral blood were sorted into separate populations.

The CDR3 sequence holds 15 residues, the cysteine and phenylalanine included. Only CDR3 DNA is held: 45 bases, read in frame from base 1. CDR1 LNHDA and CDR2 SQIVND were looked up in the germline V gene (reference sequence). Trimming takes 7 bases from V and 4 bases from J, and the germline ends sit 14 bases apart. The chain is encoded by TRBV19 joined to TRBJ2-6; possibly the D gene is TRBD2, per 5 matching bases. This specimen was CD4+ or CD8+ T cells sorted from blood, taken in a trial of the OX40 agonist ivuxolimab. The TCR originated in an adult with an advanced solid tumor such as melanoma, head and neck, liver or kidney cancer. The DNA reads as follows: TGTGCCAGTACGGGGAAAGGGTTCGGGGCCAACGTCCTGACTTTC. It is translated as CASTGKGFGANVLTF.